This T cell receptor beta chain was observed in a study of CD8+ T cells in alopecia areata. This sample's treatment: oral pan-JAK inhibitor, 5-10 mg twice daily. Isolated RNA was reverse transcribed into cDNA used as the sequencing template. Repertoires were generated with immunoSEQ multiplex PCR, while TCRdb's copy carries only in-frame clones and drops some. The sample lists 110,000 or so clones, roughly 50% occurring once. The CDR3 has 15 amino acids. Study results and limitations: For lesional scalp, especially alopecia totalis/universalis, clonality was higher than in normal scalp.

On this clone: The antigen is undetermined.

The sequence was collected from a human donor with alopecia areata. J is TRBJ2-7 and V is TRBV21-1; TRBD1 is the table's D call and was not checked against the DNA. TRBV21-1 is given as a pseudogene. The sequencing here drew on CD8+ T cells sorted from blood, taken at week 4, from a patient treated with tofacitinib. The CDR3 coding sequence is TGTGCCAGCAGCCGACAGTTTTGTAACTCCTACGAGCAGTACTTC. The encoded protein is CASSRQFCNSYEQYF.